The 30 T cell receptor beta chains reported below all come from one sample, sequenced in a study of radiotherapy plus CTLA-4 blockade in lung cancer. Produced via immunoSEQ multiplex PCR; TCRdb's table is partial and in-frame only. This repertoire shows nearly 95,000 clones, roughly 80% found once; its top ten account for about 25%. The sequences come from peripheral blood, collected from a patient treated with radiotherapy plus ipilimumab. These TCRs come from a human donor with non-small cell lung cancer that progressed on radiotherapy plus ipilimumab.

The chain carries TRBV30 and TRBJ2-2; TRBD1 matches at 7 bases. The CDR3 covers 14 residues. Germline V lookup: CDR1 GTSNPN, CDR2 SVGIG (reference sequence). With V trimmed by 5 bases and J by 2 bases, 5 bases remained unmatched. In DNA form, the CDR3 reads TGTGCCTGGTTGAAGGGGGCCAACACCGGGGAGCTGTTTTTT. This codes for CAWLKGANTGELFF.

The chain is built from TRBV30 and TRBJ1-4; D remains unclear. This CDR3 has 12 residues. Germline V CDR1 and CDR2: GTSNPN, SVGIG (reference sequence). Trimming took off 2 bases at V and 5 bases at J, with 6 bases between the two ends. DNA for the CDR3: TGTGCCTGGAGTCGGAGCAATGAAAAACTGTTTTTT. Protein sequence: CAWSRSNEKLFF. The full variable domain, rest sourced from reference TRBV30 and TRBJ1-4, is SQTIHQWPATLVQPVGSPLSLECTVEGTSNPNLYWYRQAAGRGLQLLFYSVGIGQISSEVPQNLSASRPQDRQFILSSKKLLLSDSGFYLCAWSRSNEKLFFGSGTQLSVL.

The chain joins TRBV12-5 to TRBJ2-3, with 12 bases that match TRBD2. V was pared by 6 bases and J by 2 bases, with 9 bases of the junction left unmatched. The germline V gene encodes CDR1 LGHNT and CDR2 FRNRAP. This CDR3 comprises 17 residues. Here the CDR3 reads CASGHRLAGVPTDTQYF. The CDR3 DNA is TGTGCTAGTGGACACCGACTAGCGGGAGTGCCCACAGATACGCAGTATTTT.

The chain carries TRBV30 and TRBJ1-5, with a possible D match to TRBD1 (5 bases). Trimming took 0 bases from V and 3 from J, leaving 12 bases between them. The CDR3 sequence is 15 residues long. Germline loops: CDR1 GTSNPN, CDR2 SVGIG (reference sequence). CDR3 region: CAWSVGTYINQPQHF. CDR3 bases: TGTGCCTGGAGTGTCGGGACGTATATCAATCAGCCCCAGCATTTT.

This clone was recorded only once. The chain couples TRBV4-1 to TRBJ2-1, with 8 bases matching TRBD1. V lost 3 bases and J lost 6; bases outside the gene matches: 7. Germline CDR1 MGHRA, CDR2 YSYEKL. This CDR3 has 15 amino acids. The CDR3, as DNA: TGCGCCAGCAGCCATGCCGGGACAGGAGGCAATGAGCAGTTCTTC. This gives the protein CASSHAGTGGNEQFF.

The rearrangement joins TRBV5-1 to TRBJ1-3; unclear D gene. The germline V gene has CDR1 SGHRS and CDR2 YFSETQ. This CDR3 spans 14 amino acids. Trimming took off 0 bases at V and 0 bases at J, with 4 bases between the two ends. CDR3 in amino acids: CASSLDYSGNTIYF. In DNA form, the CDR3 reads TGCGCCAGCAGCTTGGATTACTCTGGAAACACCATATATTTT.

The chain's CDR3 is CASSLESDTQYF. CDR3 DNA sequence: TGCGCCAGCAGCTTGGAATCAGATACGCAGTATTTT. The chain couples TRBV5-1 to TRBJ2-3; unclear D gene. V gave up 0 bases and J gave up 4 bases, with 3 bases separating them. Germline assignment: CDR1 SGHRS and CDR2 YFSETQ. The CDR3 sequence is 12 residues long.

The gene calls are TRBV7-6 and TRBJ2-1; 11 bases are a match to TRBD2. CDR1 and CDR2 from the germline V gene are SGHVS and FNYEAQ. V was pared by 1 base and J by 3 bases, with 8 bases of the junction left unmatched. CDR3 length: 18 amino acids. CDR3 sequence reads: CASSLEGTSGSHYNEQFF. CDR3 DNA: TGTGCCAGCAGCTTAGAAGGCACTAGCGGGAGTCACTACAATGAGCAGTTCTTC.

This clone occurred a few times. V usage is TRBV6-6 and J usage is TRBJ2-3; possible D gene TRBD2, 6 bases. Trimming pared 6 bases from V and 6 bases from J, leaving 19 bases between. Germline V gene lookup returns CDR1 MNHNY and CDR2 SVGAGI (reference sequence). The CDR3 is 15 amino acids. The CDR3 DNA reads TGTGCCAGCAGCGCGGGACTCCGACCAGTGGATACGCAGTATTTT. Its translation: CASSAGLRPVDTQYF.

The chain has TRBV11-2 and TRBJ2-7; no clear D. The CDR3 length is 13 residues. Germline loops: CDR1 SGHAT, CDR2 FQNNGV. The V and J ends lost 6 bases and 8 bases respectively, with 17 bases between them. CDR3 amino acids: CASRDGFGYQQYF. The CDR3 DNA reads TGTGCCAGCAGGGACGGCTTCGGGTACCAGCAGTACTTC.

The genes are TRBV2 and TRBJ2-2; 10 bases fit TRBD2. V shed 4 bases, J shed 5 bases, and the junction held 4 bases outside the gene matches. The CDR3 runs to 15 residues. Germline CDR1 SNHLY, CDR2 FYNNEI. The CDR3 DNA reads as TGTGCCAGCAGTGGACTAGCGGGCGGGACCGGGGAGCTGTTTTTT. Its translation is CASSGLAGGTGELFF. Full variable domain (rest looked up from reference TRBV2 and TRBJ2-2): EPEVTQTPSHQVTQMGQEVILRCVPISNHLYFYWYRQILGQKVEFLVSFYNNEISEKSEIFDDQFSVERPDGSNFTLKIRSTKLEDSAMYFCASSGLAGGTGELFFGEGSRLTVL.

The V gene is TRBV6-5, the J gene TRBJ2-1; possibly TRBD1 for D (6 bases). V was trimmed by 3 bases and J by 9 bases, leaving 9 bases between them. The CDR3 covers 12 residues. Germline CDR1 is MNHEY and CDR2 is SVGAGI. The CDR3 nucleotides read TGTGCCAGCAGTTATACAGGGCGTGAGCAGTTCTTC. Translating gives CASSYTGREQFF.

This clone was recorded only once. This chain joins TRBV4-1 and TRBJ2-7, with TRBD2 identical over 9 bases. With 1 base clipped from V and 4 bases from J, the junction kept 11 bases outside the gene matches. In germline, CDR1 is MGHRA, CDR2 YSYEKL. This CDR3 is 17 amino acids long. The CDR3 reads CASSQGGWEREAYEQYF. Here the CDR3 DNA reads TGCGCCAGCAGCCAAGGGGGGTGGGAGCGGGAGGCTTACGAGCAGTACTTC.

The chain links TRBV18 to TRBJ2-7, with D uncertain. Germline values: CDR1 KGHSH, CDR2 LQKENI. CDR3 size: 13 residues. Trimming stripped 4 bases from V and 2 bases from J, with 9 bases between. Here the CDR3 DNA reads TGTGCCAGCTCACTAAAGCAGGCCTACGAGCAGTACGTC. It translates to CASSLKQAYEQYV.

This clone was detected once. The chain joins TRBV5-1 to TRBJ1-3, with 7 bases identical to TRBD1. The CDR3 loop spans 15 amino acids. Trimming removed 0 bases from V and 4 bases from J; junction bases left unmatched: 4. Germline V gene data show CDR1 as SGHRS and CDR2 as YFSETQ. The CDR3 spells CASSLAAGGGNTIYF. DNA for the CDR3: TGCGCCAGCAGCTTGGCCGCAGGGGGAGGAAACACCATATATTTT.

The chain employs TRBV19 and TRBJ2-5; unclear D gene. V was pared by 1 base and J by 7 bases, with 13 bases between. This CDR3 contains 14 residues. Germline CDR1 reads LNHDA; CDR2 reads SQIVND (reference sequence). Written as DNA, the CDR3 is TGTGCCAGTAGTATAGTATCCGCCGACGGGACCCAGTACTTC. As protein: CASSIVSADGTQYF.

This clone has only one observation. V gene TRBV18 combines with J gene TRBJ1-4; no clear D. Germline CDR1 reads KGHSH; CDR2 reads LQKENI. The V and J ends lost 6 bases and 8 bases respectively, with 19 bases between them. The CDR3 spans 15 residues. Here the CDR3 DNA reads TGTGCCAGCTCCCGGGTTCGGGGTAGAGAGGAAAAACTGTTTTTT. Encoded protein: CASSRVRGREEKLFF.

This rearrangement joins TRBV5-6 to TRBJ2-1; the match to TRBD2 covers 8 bases. The V gene's germline CDR1 is SGHDT and CDR2 YYEEEE. Trimming cost V 0 bases and J 6 bases; bases outside gene matches: 5. The CDR3 covers 15 residues. The CDR3, as DNA: TGTGCCAGCAGCTTGGGAGCGGGAGCTTCCAATGAGCAGTTCTTC. This codes for CASSLGAGASNEQFF.

The chain links TRBV30 to TRBJ1-2, with 7 positions matching TRBD1. Germline loops: CDR1 GTSNPN, CDR2 SVGIG (reference sequence). Unmatched junction bases numbered 12, after V lost 3 bases and J lost 8 bases. The CDR3 sequence is 14 residues long. This CDR3 is CAWRPTGSNAGYTF. As DNA, the CDR3 is TGTGCCTGGAGGCCGACAGGGTCAAACGCCGGCTACACCTTC.

The chain is built from TRBV18 and TRBJ2-5; no reliable D call. Per germline, CDR1 KGHSH and CDR2 LQKENI. This CDR3 contains 14 residues. V lost 2 bases and J 2 bases, leaving 9 bases between the germline ends. In nucleotides, the CDR3 is TGTGCCAGCTCACCAGGGGTGCGGCAAGAGACCCAGTACTTC. Translation gives CASSPGVRQETQYF.

The V gene is TRBV19, the J gene TRBJ2-3; D is unresolved. Trimming left V 6 bases short and J 1 base short, with 8 bases between. This CDR3 has 13 residues. Germline loops: CDR1 LNHDA, CDR2 SQIVND (reference sequence). For the CDR3, the DNA is TGTGCCAGTAGAGAGACCGGCACAGATACGCAGTATTTT. Protein: CASRETGTDTQYF.

This chain links TRBV5-4 with TRBJ2-7; 12 positions agree with TRBD1. The germline CDR1 and CDR2 sequences are SGHNT and YYREEE (reference sequence). J lost 3 bases, V lost 4 bases, and 8 bases had no gene match. The CDR3 contains 16 residues. CDR3 loop: CASSPRGTGGSYEQYF. CDR3 nucleotide sequence: TGTGCCAGCAGCCCTCGCGGGACAGGGGGCAGCTACGAGCAGTACTTC.

The chain is built from TRBV11-2 and TRBJ1-1; D is possibly TRBD1 (5 bases). Trimming removed 5 bases from V and 0 bases from J, with 13 bases in between. The CDR3 contains 15 residues. Germline CDR1 is SGHAT and CDR2 is FQNNGV. Written as DNA, the CDR3 is TGTGCCAGCAGCCGGGCGGGGGTCCTGAACACTGAAGCTTTCTTT. This codes for CASSRAGVLNTEAFF.

The DNA of the CDR3 is TGTGCCAGCAACGACCTGGGTTTTGGCTACACCTTC. Its translation: CASNDLGFGYTF. This chain joins TRBV6-6 and TRBJ1-2; D is unresolved. V lost 7 bases and J lost 7, with 13 bases in between. The CDR3 consists of 12 residues. Germline values: CDR1 MNHNY, CDR2 SVGAGI (reference sequence).

The V call is TRBV5-1, the J call TRBJ1-4, with D maybe TRBD1 (6 bases). The CDR3 totals 17 residues. Germline lookup yields CDR1 SGHRS and CDR2 YFSETQ. V was pared by 0 bases and J by 3 bases, with 15 bases between. CDR3 in DNA: TGCGCCAGCAGCTTGGCGGGTACAGGGAAGGCTAATGAAAAACTGTTTTTT. It codes for CASSLAGTGKANEKLFF.

The V and J genes are TRBV5-4 and TRBJ2-2; D tentatively fits TRBD1 or TRBD2 (6 bases each). Germline CDR1 is SGHNT and CDR2 is YYREEE (reference sequence). The V and J ends lost 0 bases and 4 bases respectively, with 16 bases between them. The CDR3 is made up of 17 amino acids. CDR3 in amino acids: CASSLAPGEGGTGELFF. The CDR3 nucleotides are TGTGCCAGCAGCTTGGCACCGGGAGAAGGGGGCACCGGGGAGCTGTTTTTT.

The chain employs TRBV6-6 and TRBJ2-7; TRBD2 agrees at 10 bases. The CDR3 extends over 15 amino acids. V shed 2 bases and J 3 bases; nucleotides not matched to a gene: 4. CDR1 and CDR2 from the germline V gene are MNHNY and SVGAGI (reference sequence). CDR3 region: CASSYGSSGSYEQYF. CDR3 nucleotides: TGTGCCAGCAGTTACGGGTCTAGCGGGAGCTACGAGCAGTACTTC.

This clone was seen a handful of times. The V call is TRBV7-9, the J call TRBJ2-2; either TRBD1 or TRBD2 may supply D (5 bases each). The germline V gene encodes CDR1 SEHNR and CDR2 FQNEAQ (reference sequence). V was clipped by 8 bases and J by 5 bases, with 12 bases between them. This CDR3 contains 13 residues. CDR3 nucleotide sequence: TGTGCCAGCGGGACCGTGGGAACCGGGGAGCTGTTTTTT. Its protein is CASGTVGTGELFF.

The chain combines TRBV2 with TRBJ2-5, with D possibly being TRBD2 (6 bases). This CDR3 has 17 residues. Trimming cost V 7 bases and J 4 bases, with 25 bases left between them. Germline-derived CDR1 and CDR2 are SNHLY and FYNNEI. In nucleotides, the CDR3 is TGTGCCAGCAAATCGTATCGTATAACGGGAGATCGAGAGACCCAGTACTTC. Translated: CASKSYRITGDRETQYF.

The J gene is TRBJ2-5, the V gene TRBV10-3; TRBD2 matches 10 bases. The J call could be wrong; TRBJ2-7 is a better fit for the DNA end. This CDR3 has 15 residues. Germline V CDR1 and CDR2: ENHRY, SYGVKD. CDR3 DNA: TGTGCCACCCGGGGAGCGGGAGGGTTCCTCTACGAGCAGTACTTC. It codes for CATRGAGGFLYEQYF.